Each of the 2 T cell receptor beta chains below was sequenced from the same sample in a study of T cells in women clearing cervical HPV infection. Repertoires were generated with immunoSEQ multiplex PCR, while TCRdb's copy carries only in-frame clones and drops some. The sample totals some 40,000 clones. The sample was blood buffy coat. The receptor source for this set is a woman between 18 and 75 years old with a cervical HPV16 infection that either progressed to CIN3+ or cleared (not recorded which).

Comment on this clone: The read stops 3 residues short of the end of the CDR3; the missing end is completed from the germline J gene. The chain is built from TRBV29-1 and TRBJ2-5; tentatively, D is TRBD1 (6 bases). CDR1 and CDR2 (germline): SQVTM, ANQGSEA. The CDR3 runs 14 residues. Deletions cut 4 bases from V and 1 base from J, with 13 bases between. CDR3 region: CSVVDRLIQETQYF. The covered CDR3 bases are TGCAGCGTTGTGGACAGACTTATCCAAGAGACC.

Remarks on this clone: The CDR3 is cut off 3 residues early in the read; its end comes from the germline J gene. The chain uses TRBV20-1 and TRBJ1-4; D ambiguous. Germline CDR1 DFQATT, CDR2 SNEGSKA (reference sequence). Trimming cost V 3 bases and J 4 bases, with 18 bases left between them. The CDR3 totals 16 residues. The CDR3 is CSASGSSGPLNEKLFF. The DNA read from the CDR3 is TGCAGTGCTAGCGGATCTTCTGGGCCACTTAATGAAAAA.